The 7 T cell receptor beta chains below come from one sample, sequenced in a study of blood T cell repertoires in COVID-19. TCRdb keeps only in-frame clones here, not all; method: immunoSEQ multiplex PCR. The sample records tens of thousands of clones, over 75% being singletons. Sequencing was performed on peripheral blood. All receptors come from a man older than 75 with acute or convalescent COVID-19.

This clone has just one count. V is TRBV5-1 and J is TRBJ2-4; D may be TRBD2 (6 bases). Germline-derived CDR1 and CDR2 are SGHRS and YFSETQ. V was shortened by 1 base and J by 0 bases, with 11 bases between the two germline ends. This CDR3 has 16 residues. The CDR3 region is CASSLFGDLAKNIQYF. The CDR3 DNA is TGCGCCAGCAGCTTGTTCGGGGACTTAGCCAAAAACATTCAGTACTTC.

This clone was picked up one time. For the CDR3, the DNA is TGCGCCAGCAGTTGGACAGGGGCTATGAACACTGAAGCTTTCTTT. This gives the protein CASSWTGAMNTEAFF. This chain joins TRBV5-1 and TRBJ1-1, with 9 positions matching TRBD1. The V gene end was trimmed by 5 bases and the J gene end by 0 bases; junction bases not matched to a gene: 5. The CDR3 totals 15 residues. The germline gives CDR1 SGHRS, CDR2 YFSETQ.

The gene calls are TRBV5-1 and TRBJ1-1, with 7 bases aligning to TRBD1. V lost 4 bases and J lost 0; bases outside the gene matches: 12. CDR1 is SGHRS, CDR2 YFSETQ, per germline. The CDR3 covers 17 residues. Here the CDR3 reads CASSRNDRAGVNTEAFF. The CDR3 region has the DNA TGCGCCAGCAGCCGGAACGACAGGGCGGGTGTGAACACTGAAGCTTTCTTT.

The table lists this clone with a few counts. The gene calls are TRBV12-3 or TRBV12-4 and TRBJ1-5, with 7 bases fitting TRBD1. CDR3 length: 13 residues. With 5 bases clipped from V and 5 bases from J, the junction kept 3 bases outside the gene matches. In nucleotides, the CDR3 is TGTGCCAGCAGTCAAACAGGGGATCAGCCCCAGCATTTT. Translating it yields CASSQTGDQPQHF.

This clone was seen a handful of times. CDR3 coding DNA: TGTGCCATCAGTGCTGCCGGGGGGGCCCCAGATACGCAGTATTTT. Encoded protein: CAISAAGGAPDTQYF. The V and J genes are TRBV10-3 and TRBJ2-3; 8 bases map to TRBD2. CDR1 and CDR2 (germline): ENHRY, SYGVKD. V shed 4 bases, J shed 4 bases, and the junction held 7 bases outside the gene matches. The CDR3 contains 15 residues.

V gene TRBV20-1 combines with J gene TRBJ1-1; D ambiguous. Trimming removed 3 bases from V and 5 bases from J, with 13 bases in between. This CDR3 contains 13 residues. Germline CDR1 reads DFQATT; CDR2 reads SNEGSKA (reference sequence). The CDR3 reads CSASFRGRTEAFF. The CDR3, as DNA: TGCAGTGCTAGTTTCCGGGGTCGGACTGAAGCTTTCTTT.

V gene TRBV18 combines with J gene TRBJ2-1; TRBD1 agrees at 11 bases. V gave up 8 bases and J gave up 8 bases; unmatched junction bases: 8. Germline V gives CDR1 KGHSH, CDR2 LQKENI. CDR3 size: 14 residues. CDR3 in DNA: TGTGCCAGCGCTCGGGACAGGGGGTGGCATGAGCAGTTCTTC. Translation gives CASARDRGWHEQFF. Variable domain in full (rest from reference TRBV18 and TRBJ2-1): NAGVMQNPRHLVRRRGQEARLRCSPMKGHSHVYWYRQLPEEGLKFMVYLQKENIIDESGMPKERFSAEFPKEGPSILRIQQVVRGDSAAYFCASARDRGWHEQFFGPGTRLTVL.